The 24 T cell receptor beta chains presented below share a single source sample, sequenced in a study of control samples from healthy donors and cancer patients. Sequenced by immunoSEQ multiplex PCR; TCRdb stores in-frame clones only, minus some. The sample includes around 120,000 clones, more than 85% of them seen just once. The material sequenced was blood. The receptors shown here come from a woman aged 18-29 years in good health.

J is TRBJ1-1 and V is TRBV12-3 or TRBV12-4, with D perhaps TRBD1 (5 bases). CDR3 size: 11 residues. The V gene lost 1 base and the J gene lost 10 bases, with 7 bases spanning the gap. CDR3 region: CASSLGQGAFF. For the CDR3, the DNA is TGTGCCAGCAGTTTAGGGCAGGGAGCTTTCTTT.

The genes are TRBV4-3 and TRBJ1-3, with D uncertain. CDR3 length: 18 residues. Germline V gene data show CDR1 as LGHNA and CDR2 as YSLEER. V gave up 0 bases and J gave up 4 bases, with 19 bases separating them. The CDR3 DNA reads TGCGCCAGCAGCCAAGATCTAGGCCAGAACCTTTTCGGAAACACCATATATTTT. This encodes CASSQDLGQNLFGNTIYF.

The chain is built from TRBV5-4 and TRBJ2-7; 8 nucleotides line up with TRBD2. Germline assignment: CDR1 SGHNT and CDR2 YYREEE (reference sequence). V trimming: 1 base; J trimming: 7 bases; junction bases outside the gene matches: 10. The CDR3 has 15 amino acids. CDR3 amino acids: CASSLLTGGPYEQYF. In nucleotides, the CDR3 is TGTGCCAGCAGCTTGTTAACGGGAGGGCCATATGAGCAGTACTTC.

The rearrangement uses TRBV7-2 and TRBJ2-2, with 7 positions matching TRBD2. The V gene end was trimmed by 3 bases and the J gene end by 0 bases; junction bases not matched to a gene: 1. From germline, CDR1 is SGHTA and CDR2 FQGNSA. The CDR3 is made up of 15 amino acids. Here the CDR3 DNA reads TGTGCCAGCAGCTTCGGACTAGCGAACACCGGGGAGCTGTTTTTT. Amino acid sequence: CASSFGLANTGELFF.

CDR3 DNA: TGTGCCAGCAGCTCCGGGACTAGCGGGGGGCAGCTCGTTCGGGAGCTGTTTTTT. As protein: CASSSGTSGGQLVRELFF. The chain is built from TRBV7-2 and TRBJ2-2, with TRBD2 matching over 15 bases. CDR3 length: 18 amino acids. Germline values: CDR1 SGHTA, CDR2 FQGNSA. Trimming took 4 bases from V and 9 from J; bases not matched to a gene: 12.

The chain links TRBV9 to TRBJ2-1; D not certain. V lost 0 bases and J 1 base, leaving 5 bases between the germline ends. The CDR3 extends over 14 amino acids. Germline V gives CDR1 SGDLS, CDR2 YYNGEE. The CDR3 here is CASSVAGSYNEQFF. In DNA, the CDR3 is TGTGCCAGCAGCGTAGCCGGGTCCTACAATGAGCAGTTCTTC.

In this sample, this clone turned up once. CDR3 nucleotides: TGTGCCACCAGTGGATTGGGACTAGCGGGGGGGTACAATGAGCAGTTCTTC. Translating it yields CATSGLGLAGGYNEQFF. The chain joins TRBV24-1 to TRBJ2-1; 16 bases fit TRBD2. J was trimmed by 4 bases and V by 5 bases; bases with no gene match: 4. Germline CDR1 reads KGHDR; CDR2 reads SFDVKD. This CDR3 region has 17 residues.

This chain links TRBV30 with TRBJ1-1; D remains ambiguous. Germline CDR1 GTSNPN, CDR2 SVGIG (reference sequence). V shed 4 bases and J shed 5 bases, with 11 bases lying between them. The CDR3 is made up of 12 amino acids. In nucleotides, the CDR3 is TGTGCCTGGACGCCGGGAACGACTGAAGCTTTCTTT. As protein: CAWTPGTTEAFF.

The chain uses TRBV3-1 (or the pseudogene TRBV3-2) and TRBJ2-7; D ambiguous. The CDR3 contains 14 residues. Trimming took off 0 bases at V and 6 bases at J, with 12 bases between the two ends. Germline CDR1 LGHDT, CDR2 YNNKEL (reference sequence). In DNA, the CDR3 is TGTGCCAGCAGCCAAGAAAGGACCCCCGGCGAGCAGTACTTC. Translation: CASSQERTPGEQYF.

The V call is TRBV19, the J call TRBJ1-4, with D tentatively TRBD1 (5 bases). CDR3 length: 14 residues. The ends were cut back, 5 bases at V and 6 bases at J, with 13 bases in the middle. Germline CDR1 LNHDA, CDR2 SQIVND (reference sequence). DNA of the CDR3: TGTGCCAGTAGTCGGTGGCAGGGTCATGAAAAACTGTTTTTT. Translation: CASSRWQGHEKLFF.

This clone came up once. V and J are TRBV5-1 and TRBJ1-1, with 12 bases identical to TRBD1. This CDR3 spans 17 amino acids. Germline assignment: CDR1 SGHRS and CDR2 YFSETQ. V was pared by 0 bases and J by 4 bases, with 7 bases of the junction left unmatched. CDR3 protein: CASSLAPVGQGATEAFF. The CDR3 DNA sequence: TGCGCCAGCAGCTTGGCCCCGGTGGGACAGGGGGCCACTGAAGCTTTCTTT.

This clone was detected only once. The rearrangement uses TRBV5-1 and TRBJ2-7; the match to TRBD1 covers 9 bases. The CDR3 has 17 amino acids. The J segment lost 5 bases and the V segment lost 1 base, leaving 13 bases of the junction unmatched. Germline lookup yields CDR1 SGHRS and CDR2 YFSETQ. CDR3 residues: CASSLFPGGQGSHEQYF. The DNA of the CDR3 is TGCGCCAGCAGCTTGTTTCCCGGGGGACAGGGTTCCCACGAGCAGTACTTC.

This sequence joins TRBV7-2 and TRBJ2-1; the match to TRBD2 covers 8 bases. The CDR3 has 16 residues. Losses at the gene ends were 4 bases for V and 7 bases for J; bases not matched to a gene: 12. CDR1 is SGHTA and CDR2 is FQGNSA in the germline V gene. CDR3 DNA: TGTGCCAGCAGCTCTACCGGGACTAGGGGCAGGAATGAGCAGTTCTTC. Its protein product is CASSSTGTRGRNEQFF.

This rearrangement joins TRBV2 to TRBJ2-1; the match to TRBD2 covers 13 bases. The ends lost 5 bases at V and 8 bases at J; junction bases unmatched: 6. CDR3 length: 15 residues. Germline CDR1 is SNHLY and CDR2 is FYNNEI. CDR3 in DNA: TGTGCCAGCAGTAAACTAGCGGGAGGGGGCGATGAGCAGTTCTTC. It translates to CASSKLAGGGDEQFF.

This chain links TRBV7-2 with TRBJ2-7; D perhaps matches TRBD2 (5 bases). The CDR3 is made up of 15 amino acids. In germline, CDR1 is SGHTA, CDR2 FQGNSA. Trimming cost V 4 bases and J 2 bases, with 15 bases left between them. CDR3 loop: CASSSSRWEPYEQYF. CDR3 DNA sequence: TGTGCCAGCAGCTCCAGTCGGTGGGAGCCCTACGAGCAGTACTTC. Full variable domain (missing parts from reference TRBV7-2 and TRBJ2-7): GAGVSQSPSNKVTEKGKDVELRCDPISGHTALYWYRQSLGQGLEFLIYFQGNSAPDKSGLPSDRFSAERTGGSVSTLTIQRTQQEDSAVYLCASSSSRWEPYEQYFGPGTRLTVT.

V and J are TRBV2 and TRBJ2-7; D uncertain. With 7 bases removed from V and 3 bases from J, the gap between germline ends came to 16 bases. The germline gives CDR1 SNHLY, CDR2 FYNNEI. The CDR3 is made up of 14 amino acids. CDR3 nucleotides: TGTGCCAGCACATTAAGGAGCCTTATCTACGAGCAGTACTTC. Translated, it gives CASTLRSLIYEQYF. The full variable domain, rest sourced from reference TRBV2 and TRBJ2-7, is EPEVTQTPSHQVTQMGQEVILRCVPISNHLYFYWYRQILGQKVEFLVSFYNNEISEKSEIFDDQFSVERPDGSNFTLKIRSTKLEDSAMYFCASTLRSLIYEQYFGPGTRLTVT.

In this sample, this clone turned up once. This chain joins TRBV11-1 and TRBJ2-7, with 11 bases fitting TRBD1. Losses at the gene ends were 5 bases for V and 5 bases for J; bases not matched to a gene: 8. Looked up from germline, CDR1 is SGHAT and CDR2 is FQDESV (reference sequence). The CDR3 covers 15 residues. CDR3 DNA: TGTGCCAGCAGCCGAACGAGGACAGGGGGCCACGAGCAGTACTTC. Translated: CASSRTRTGGHEQYF.

The V and J genes are TRBV27 and TRBJ2-7; D perhaps matches TRBD1 (6 bases). CDR1 and CDR2 from the germline V gene are MNHEY and SMNVEV (reference sequence). The germline V and J ends were trimmed by 3 bases and 3 bases, with 12 bases remaining between them. This CDR3 spans 14 amino acids. DNA of the CDR3: TGTGCCAGCAGTTTTGGGGGACACCTCTACGAGCAGTACTTC. Translated, it gives CASSFGGHLYEQYF.

The chain combines TRBV27 with TRBJ2-3; 7 bases fit TRBD1. J lost 3 bases, V lost 6 bases, and 9 bases had no gene match. The CDR3 length is 15 residues. CDR1 MNHEY and CDR2 SMNVEV come from the germline V gene (reference sequence). CDR3 residues: CASRAEGRGTDTQYF. The CDR3 DNA reads TGTGCCAGCAGGGCCGAGGGCAGGGGGACAGATACGCAGTATTTT.

The chain combines TRBV3-1 (or the pseudogene TRBV3-2) with TRBJ1-1; no firm D call. The V gene lost 1 base and the J gene lost 0 bases, with 9 bases spanning the gap. CDR3 length: 15 residues. The V gene's germline CDR1 is LGHDT and CDR2 YNNKEL (reference sequence). CDR3 in DNA: TGTGCCAGCAGCCAAGGGGAACTTATGAACACTGAAGCTTTCTTT. As protein: CASSQGELMNTEAFF.

The chain links TRBV15 to TRBJ1-3; 9 bases agree with TRBD1. The CDR3 has 20 amino acids. V lost 0 bases, J lost 4 bases, and 16 bases stayed unmatched. From germline, CDR1 is LNHNV and CDR2 YYDKDF (reference sequence). CDR3 coding DNA: TGTGCCACCAGCAGAGATCCAACGGGAACCGGGACAGGGTCCGGAAACACCATATATTTT. Its protein product is CATSRDPTGTGTGSGNTIYF. Variable domain in full (rest from reference TRBV15 and TRBJ1-3): DAMVIQNPRYQVTQFGKPVTLSCSQTLNHNVMYWYQQKSSQAPKLLFHYYDKDFNNEADTPDNFQSRRPNTSFCFLDIRSPGLGDTAMYLCATSRDPTGTGTGSGNTIYFGEGSWLTVV.

The chain links TRBV2 to TRBJ1-2; tentative D call: TRBD1 (5 bases). V dropped 8 bases and J dropped 2 bases, with 15 bases sitting between them. Germline CDR1 reads SNHLY; CDR2 reads FYNNEI. The CDR3 loop spans 14 amino acids. The CDR3 protein is CASADGARNYGYTF. The CDR3 bases are TGTGCCAGCGCCGACGGGGCTAGAAACTATGGCTACACCTTC.

The chain uses TRBV24-1 and TRBJ2-4; D gene unclear. Looked up from germline, CDR1 is KGHDR and CDR2 is SFDVKD. V was clipped by 4 bases and J by 1 base, with 4 bases between them. The CDR3 runs 13 residues. The CDR3 DNA reads TGTGCCACCAGTGAGGCCGCCAAAAACATTCAGTACTTC. It is translated as CATSEAAKNIQYF.

The sample holds one count of this clone. The chain is built from TRBV7-9 and TRBJ2-1; D may be TRBD2 (7 bases). In germline, CDR1 is SEHNR, CDR2 FQNEAQ (reference sequence). V was cut by 0 bases and J by 12 bases, with 12 bases left in between. This CDR3 has 13 residues. DNA of the CDR3: TGTGCCAGCAGCTTAGCTGGGGGCGGGAGGCAGTTCTTC. Translation gives CASSLAGGGRQFF.